This T cell receptor (beta chain) was recovered during a study of blood T cell repertoires in COVID-19. This clone has only one observation. Profiling relied on immunoSEQ multiplex PCR, and the TCRdb table lists in-frame clones only, not all of them. There are 150,000 to 200,000 clones in the sample; roughly 85% occur only once, and about 3.3% lies in the top ten. The CDR3 is 15 amino acids. Germline V gives CDR1 MNHNS, CDR2 SASEGT. The V segment lost 0 bases and the J segment 0 bases; nucleotides outside the gene matches: 0. This TCR came from a human donor with acute or convalescent COVID-19. The donor label of this sample is uncertain. Sequenced input: peripheral blood. The chain employs TRBV6-1 and TRBJ2-3; 7 bases are shared with TRBD1. In nucleotides, the CDR3 is TGTGCCAGCAGTGAAGCGGGACAGAGCACAGATACGCAGTATTTT. Translated, it gives CASSEAGQSTDTQYF.